The 9 T cell receptor beta chains presented below share a single source sample, sequenced in a study of T cell repertoires in cytomegalovirus infection (dated by TCRdb to about 2019). Sequencer: Illumina HiSeq 1500. The public reads were quality trimmed at Q25 with fastp and then assembled into clones with MiXCR by TCRdb, keeping productive beta chains. Merged by CDR3 protein, the rows form single entries marked with the most common genes and DNA. This sample comprises 500,000 to 600,000 distinct CDR3 sequences, 16% of them detected only once. Of the sample, roughly 25% is held by the ten largest clones. The specimen was CD8+ T cells from PBMCs. The source of these receptors is a human donor in good health (CMV status not recorded). Some clones in this sample may be carry-over from other donors' samples.

This sequence joins TRBV20-1 and TRBJ1-1; no clear D gene. The germline CDR1 and CDR2 sequences are DFQATT and SNEGSKA (reference sequence). With 1 base removed from V and 3 bases from J, the gap between germline ends came to 9 bases. The CDR3 contains 13 residues. CDR3 nucleotide sequence: TGCAGTGCTAGAGCGCGCGGGGACACTGAAGCTTTCTTT. Amino acid sequence: CSARARGDTEAFF.

The chain employs TRBV7-9 and TRBJ1-2; 7 bases match TRBD1. The CDR3 has 16 residues. CDR1 and CDR2 from the germline V gene are SEHNR and FQNEAQ (reference sequence). After removal of 0 bases from V and 2 bases from J, the junction contained 6 bases not matched to a gene. CDR3 DNA sequence: TGTGCCAGCAGCTTAGCCCCGGACAGGTGGAACTATGGCTACACCTTC. It is translated as CASSLAPDRWNYGYTF. The full variable domain, in which reference TRBV7-9 and TRBJ1-2 provide the parts outside the CDR3, is DTGVSQNPRHKITKRGQNVTFRCDPISEHNRLYWYRQTLGQGPEFLTYFQNEAQLEKSRLLSDRFSAERPKGSFSTLEIQRTEQGDSAMYLCASSLAPDRWNYGYTFGSGTRLTVV.

This clonotype was counted at least ten times. V and J are TRBV7-6 and TRBJ2-2; 10 bases line up with TRBD1. This CDR3 spans 15 amino acids. With 1 base clipped from V and 6 bases from J, the junction kept 2 bases outside the gene matches. The germline V gene encodes CDR1 SGHVS and CDR2 FNYEAQ. The CDR3 DNA reads as TGTGCCAGCAGCTTAGGCGGGACAGGGGCCGGGGAGCTGTTTTTT. As protein: CASSLGGTGAGELFF.

This clonotype appeared a few times. The chain couples TRBV3-1 to TRBJ2-7; 12 nucleotides match TRBD1. The germline V gene has CDR1 LGHDT and CDR2 YNNKEL (reference sequence). The V segment lost 2 bases and the J segment 5 bases; nucleotides outside the gene matches: 4. This CDR3 is built from 15 residues. CDR3 nucleotides: TGTGCCAGCAGCCAACCGGGACAGGGGGCCGACGAGCAGTACTTC. Protein sequence: CASSQPGQGADEQYF.

J is TRBJ1-6 and V is TRBV20-1; 9 bases line up with TRBD1. Unmatched junction bases numbered 11, after V lost 2 bases and J lost 15 bases. CDR1 DFQATT and CDR2 SNEGSKA come from the germline V gene (reference sequence). The CDR3 covers 14 residues. In DNA, the CDR3 is TGCAGTGCTAGATTTCGGGACAGGGAACAACTCCTCCACTTT. It translates to CSARFRDREQLLHF.

This clonotype was seen many times. The genes are TRBV11-1 and TRBJ1-1, with D unclear. Germline V gives CDR1 SGHAT, CDR2 FQDESV (reference sequence). V gave up 5 bases and J gave up 0 bases, with 10 bases separating them. This CDR3 is 14 amino acids long. In DNA form, the CDR3 reads TGTGCCAGCAGCGTGTTTCAGATGAACACTGAAGCTTTCTTT. Translated: CASSVFQMNTEAFF.

The chain recombines TRBV3-1 with TRBJ1-5; D ambiguous. V was pared by 4 bases and J by 5 bases, with 15 bases between. Germline loops: CDR1 LGHDT, CDR2 YNNKEL (reference sequence). CDR3 size: 15 residues. The CDR3 is CASSRYESYDQPQHF. The CDR3 DNA follows: TGTGCCAGCAGCCGGTACGAGTCTTACGATCAGCCCCAGCATTTT.

The chain recombines TRBV11-2 with TRBJ1-1, with D unclear. The V end lost 4 bases, the J end lost 11 bases, and 8 bases lay between the germline ends. Germline CDR1 and CDR2: SGHAT and FQNNGV. The CDR3 is 10 residues long. The CDR3 region has the DNA TGTGCCAGCAGCTCCGGGAGGGCTTTCTTT. This codes for CASSSGRAFF.

This clonotype was counted many times. The gene calls are TRBV12-3 or TRBV12-4 and TRBJ1-4; the match to TRBD1 covers 7 bases. This CDR3 has 17 amino acids. Trimming cost V 0 bases and J 1 base; bases outside gene matches: 5. CDR3 coding DNA: TGTGCCAGCAGTTTAGCAATAAGACAGGGAACTAATGAAAAACTGTTTTTT. Translated: CASSLAIRQGTNEKLFF.